A selection of T cell receptor beta chains follows, all from one sample in a study of PD-1 blockade in mismatch repair-deficient tumors. Clones were sequenced by immunoSEQ multiplex PCR, and TCRdb holds only the in-frame ones, with some missing. The sample yields 80,000 to 130,000 clones, roughly four fifths seen once. The specimen was peripheral blood, collected approximately 35 weeks after starting pembrolizumab. The receptor source for this set is an adult with mismatch repair-deficient cancer. CDR3s leave out the opening cysteine and the closing phenylalanine or tryptophan. Fields, in order: V gene, J gene, CDR3 protein.

TRBV7-3	TRBJ1-2	ASSLFREGGYT
TRBV11-3	TRBJ2-4	ASSIGQSLAKNIQY
TRBV5-1	TRBJ1-1	ASSSQGMNTEAF
TRBV5-6	TRBJ1-5	ASSGQGKQPQH
TRBV5-4	TRBJ2-1	ASSRGQGRSYNEQF
TRBV5-4	TRBJ1-4	AARSKDEKLF
TRBV2	TRBJ2-7	ASSDGGFLSYEQY
TRBV27	TRBJ2-1	ASRIAGGPVNEQF
TRBV19	TRBJ1-4	ASSIVSRRNNEKLF
TRBV6-1	TRBJ2-1	ASSEAPGGGAIGGQF
TRBV27	TRBJ2-7	ASSTLAGGTYEQY
TRBV15	TRBJ2-3	ATSNRQFADTQY
TRBV9	TRBJ2-5	ASSVVGRKEETQY
TRBV7-3	TRBJ2-1	ASSLGLAEYNEQF
TRBV9	TRBJ2-7	ASSAHSDGAAYEQY
TRBV19	TRBJ1-4	ASSIGDGENEKLF
TRBV30	TRBJ1-1	AWSITGARTEAF
TRBV28	TRBJ2-1	ASSFGAGGTHEQF
TRBV11-2	TRBJ1-5	ASSGDRNQPQH
TRBV10-3	TRBJ2-5	AISASETVGGETQY
TRBV14	TRBJ2-7	ASSQEQGASEQY
TRBV6-5	TRBJ2-1	ASSYSGLANEQF
TRBV4-1	TRBJ1-2	ASSQDPGEDYGYT
TRBV19	TRBJ2-1	ASSRGQGAREEQF
TRBV5-6	TRBJ1-5	ASSSTEPQPQH
TRBV5-1	TRBJ2-1	ASSFSSGRTNEQF
TRBV7-9	TRBJ2-7	ASSGVSSYEQY
TRBV29-1	TRBJ2-1	SVLGVASGRASYNEQF
TRBV6-4	TRBJ2-1	ASSEELRREQF
TRBV5-1	TRBJ2-3	ASSLGRTGRDTQY
TRBV30	TRBJ1-2	AWSEGTNYGYT
TRBV14	TRBJ2-3	ASSQDRGAITDTQY
TRBV7-9	TRBJ2-7	ASSLNRDYEQY
TRBV14	TRBJ2-7	ASGDRGHKSEQY
TRBV10-3	TRBJ2-3	AISPASGTDTQY
TRBV5-1	TRBJ1-1	ASSRGVTGTEAF
TRBV7-8	TRBJ1-1	ASSLGRGNTEAF